This TCR beta chain comes out of a study of T-cell memory formation after mild COVID-19. Overall study: Largely, TCR clusters stayed within a single donor. Study-wide results and caveats: Within pre-infection memory, some responding clones were found, suggesting cross-reactive memory joined. From day 15 to 85, contracting clones were balanced between CD4 and CD8, whereas later expanders leaned toward CD4+. Shrinking CD4+ clones resided mostly in CM and EM, and CD8+ ones in EMRA.

Per germline, CDR1 SGHNT and CDR2 YYREEE (reference sequence). V was pared by 4 bases and J by 3 bases, with 7 bases of the junction left unmatched. The CDR3 is 14 amino acids. This clonotype was seen only a few times. The antigen remains undetermined. TCRdb passed the 5' RACE reads through MiXCR, listing each CDR3 protein once. The sample shows 100,000 to 120,000 distinct CDR3 sequences, approximately 21% of them seen only once. Source material: PBMCs or a T cell subset sorted from them (not recorded which). The TCR sequence derives from a man in his late teens or twenties who had mild COVID-19 (a few samples of this study predate the infection). Cell type and time point are not known. The chain combines TRBV5-4 with TRBJ2-7; 7 nucleotides line up with TRBD1. CDR3 protein: CASSPETGNYEQYV. The DNA for the CDR3 is TGTGCCAGCAGCCCCGAGACAGGGAACTACGAGCAGTACGTC.